Reported below is one T cell receptor (beta chain). The data were obtained in a study of T cell changes during pregnancy in multiple sclerosis. V was cut by 2 bases and J by 0 bases, with 11 bases left in between. The germline gives CDR1 SGHTA, CDR2 FQGNSA. This CDR3 comprises 16 residues. The data were produced by immunoSEQ multiplex PCR, yet TCRdb's version contains in-frame clones alone and is incomplete. The sample includes 15,000 to 20,000 clones, approximately 81% of them seen just once. Material: CD8+ T cells from peripheral blood mononuclear cells, obtained in the third trimester of pregnancy. The rearrangement uses TRBV7-2 and TRBJ1-5; possibly TRBD1 for D (5 bases). This TCR was sampled from a female donor in good health, enrolled as a control in a pregnancy study. The DNA for the CDR3 is TGTGCCAGCAGCTTACAGGGATTCTATAGCAATCAGCCCCAGCATTTT. It encodes CASSLQGFYSNQPQHF.